This T cell receptor beta chain derives from a study of blood T cell repertoires in COVID-19. Study context: COVID-19 samples collected from the United States, Italy and Spain covered acute and convalescent phases.

Methods used by the authors: Reference gene primer amplification gave nucleated cell count estimates. Some clones are missing from TCRdb's copy, which holds only in-frame ones; the method was immunoSEQ multiplex PCR. Clonal size and the V and J genes are those of that table, whereas D and trimming came from the DNA. The sample has 200,000 to 250,000 clones, 85% to 90% seen once. While infection was still active, Seattle patients were enrolled and then followed longitudinally. The J segment lost 9 bases and the V segment lost 0 bases, leaving 5 bases of the junction unmatched. This CDR3 has 17 residues. Germline V lookup: CDR1 SGHDN, CDR2 FVKESK.

The clonotype comes from a man aged 25 to 45 with COVID-19, enrolled during active disease. V is TRBV14 and J is TRBJ2-1; 16 positions agree with TRBD2. The sequenced sample was peripheral blood. Here the CDR3 reads CASSQDWGTSGRAEQFF. The CDR3 DNA reads as TGTGCCAGCAGCCAAGATTGGGGGACTAGCGGGAGGGCTGAGCAGTTCTTC.